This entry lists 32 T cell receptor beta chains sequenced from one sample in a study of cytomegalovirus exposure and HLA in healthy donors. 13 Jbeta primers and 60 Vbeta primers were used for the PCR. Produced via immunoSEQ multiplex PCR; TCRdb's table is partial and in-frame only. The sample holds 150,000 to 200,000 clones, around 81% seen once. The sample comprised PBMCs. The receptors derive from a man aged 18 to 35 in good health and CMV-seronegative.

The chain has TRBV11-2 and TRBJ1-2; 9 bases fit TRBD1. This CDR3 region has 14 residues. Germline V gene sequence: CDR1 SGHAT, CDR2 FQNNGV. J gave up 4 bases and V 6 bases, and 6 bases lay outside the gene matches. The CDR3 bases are TGTGCCAGCAGGGCCGACAGGGGGATCTATGGCTACACCTTC. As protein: CASRADRGIYGYTF. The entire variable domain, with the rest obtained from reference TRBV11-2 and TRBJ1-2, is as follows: EAGVAQSPRYKIIEKRQSVAFWCNPISGHATLYWYQQILGQGPKLLIQFQNNGVVDDSQLPKDRFSAERLKGVDSTLKIQPAKLEDSAVYLCASRADRGIYGYTFGSGTRLTVV.

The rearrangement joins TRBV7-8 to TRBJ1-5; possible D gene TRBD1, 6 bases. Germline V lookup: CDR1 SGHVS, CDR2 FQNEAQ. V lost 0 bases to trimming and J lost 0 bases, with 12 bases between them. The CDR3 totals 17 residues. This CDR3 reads CASSLAPQGYSNQPQHF. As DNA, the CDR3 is TGTGCCAGCAGCTTAGCCCCACAGGGATATAGCAATCAGCCCCAGCATTTT.

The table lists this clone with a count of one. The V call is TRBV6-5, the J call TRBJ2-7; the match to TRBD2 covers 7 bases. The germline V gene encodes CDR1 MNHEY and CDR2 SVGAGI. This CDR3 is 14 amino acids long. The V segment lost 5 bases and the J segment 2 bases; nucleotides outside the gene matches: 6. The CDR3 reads CASSDRDYPYEQYF. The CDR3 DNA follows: TGTGCCAGCAGTGATAGGGACTATCCCTACGAGCAGTACTTC.

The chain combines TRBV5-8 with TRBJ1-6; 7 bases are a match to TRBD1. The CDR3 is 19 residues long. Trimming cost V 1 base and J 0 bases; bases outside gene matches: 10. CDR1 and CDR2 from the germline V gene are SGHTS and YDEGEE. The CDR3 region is CASSLRGQTGSSYNSPLHF. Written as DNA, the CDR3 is TGTGCCAGCAGCTTGAGGGGACAGACAGGGAGCTCCTATAATTCACCCCTCCACTTT.

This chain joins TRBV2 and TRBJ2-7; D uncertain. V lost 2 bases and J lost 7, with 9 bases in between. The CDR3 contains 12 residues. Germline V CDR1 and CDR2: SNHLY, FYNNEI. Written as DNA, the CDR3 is TGTGCCAGCAGTGAAACCCCGGGTGAGCAGTACTTC. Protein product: CASSETPGEQYF.

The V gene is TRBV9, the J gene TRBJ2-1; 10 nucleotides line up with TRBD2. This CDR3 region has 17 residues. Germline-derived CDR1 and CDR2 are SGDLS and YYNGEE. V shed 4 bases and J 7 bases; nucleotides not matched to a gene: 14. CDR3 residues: CASSFPDSGTSDNEQFF. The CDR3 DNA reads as TGTGCCAGCAGCTTCCCTGACTCCGGGACTAGCGATAATGAGCAGTTCTTC.

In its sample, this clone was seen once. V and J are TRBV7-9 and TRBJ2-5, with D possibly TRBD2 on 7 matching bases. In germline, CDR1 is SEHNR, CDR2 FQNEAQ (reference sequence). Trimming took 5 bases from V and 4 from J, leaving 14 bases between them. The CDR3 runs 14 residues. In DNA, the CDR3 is TGTGCCAGCAGCCGAGGGGGGGGAGGAGAGACCCAGTACTTC. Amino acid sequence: CASSRGGGGETQYF. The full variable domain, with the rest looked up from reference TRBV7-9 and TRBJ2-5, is DTGVSQNPRHKITKRGQNVTFRCDPISEHNRLYWYRQTLGQGPEFLTYFQNEAQLEKSRLLSDRFSAERPKGSFSTLEIQRTEQGDSAMYLCASSRGGGGETQYFGPGTRLLVL.

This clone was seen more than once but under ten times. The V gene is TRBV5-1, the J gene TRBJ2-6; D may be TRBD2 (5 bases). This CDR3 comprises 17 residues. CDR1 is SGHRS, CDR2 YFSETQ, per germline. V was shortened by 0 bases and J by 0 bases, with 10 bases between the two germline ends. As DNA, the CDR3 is TGCGCCAGCAGCTTGGAGGTCGCGGGCTCTGGGGCCAACGTCCTGACTTTC. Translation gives CASSLEVAGSGANVLTF.

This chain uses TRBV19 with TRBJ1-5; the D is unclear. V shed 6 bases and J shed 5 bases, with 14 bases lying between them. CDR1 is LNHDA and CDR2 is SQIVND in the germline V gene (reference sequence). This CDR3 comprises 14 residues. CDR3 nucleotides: TGTGCCAGTAGCCCGGAGGGTAGACATCAGCCCCAGCATTTT. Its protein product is CASSPEGRHQPQHF.

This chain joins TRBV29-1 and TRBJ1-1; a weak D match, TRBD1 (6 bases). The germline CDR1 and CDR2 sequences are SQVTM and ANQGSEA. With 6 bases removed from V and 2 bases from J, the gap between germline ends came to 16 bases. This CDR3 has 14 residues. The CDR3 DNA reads TGCAGCGTGAAAACTACCAGGGGAAACACTGAAGCTTTCTTT. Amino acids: CSVKTTRGNTEAFF.

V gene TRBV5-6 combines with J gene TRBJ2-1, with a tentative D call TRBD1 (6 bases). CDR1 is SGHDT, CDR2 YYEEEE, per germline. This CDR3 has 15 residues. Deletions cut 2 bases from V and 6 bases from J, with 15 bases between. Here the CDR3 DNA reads TGTGCCAGCAGCTTCAGACAGGCTGGAGTCAATGAGCAGTTCTTC. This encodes CASSFRQAGVNEQFF.

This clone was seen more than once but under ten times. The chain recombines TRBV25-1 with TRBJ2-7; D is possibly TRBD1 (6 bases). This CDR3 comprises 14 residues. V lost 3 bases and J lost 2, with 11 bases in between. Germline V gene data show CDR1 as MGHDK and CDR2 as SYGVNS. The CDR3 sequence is CASSDDRFPYEQYF. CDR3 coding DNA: TGTGCCAGCAGTGATGACAGGTTTCCCTACGAGCAGTACTTC.

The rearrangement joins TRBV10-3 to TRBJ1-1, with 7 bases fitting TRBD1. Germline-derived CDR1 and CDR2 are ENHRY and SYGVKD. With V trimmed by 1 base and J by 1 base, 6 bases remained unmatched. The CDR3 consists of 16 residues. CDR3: CAISELKYRGNTEAFF. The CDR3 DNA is TGTGCCATCAGTGAGTTAAAATACAGGGGGAACACTGAAGCTTTCTTT.

The CDR3 reads CASSDLDTQYF. The CDR3 coding sequence is TGTGCCAGCAGTGATCTGGATACGCAGTATTTT. The V gene is TRBV6-1, the J gene TRBJ2-3; D gene ambiguous. The CDR3 length is 11 residues. The germline CDR1 and CDR2 sequences are MNHNS and SASEGT. V was cut by 3 bases and J by 6 bases, with 4 bases left in between.

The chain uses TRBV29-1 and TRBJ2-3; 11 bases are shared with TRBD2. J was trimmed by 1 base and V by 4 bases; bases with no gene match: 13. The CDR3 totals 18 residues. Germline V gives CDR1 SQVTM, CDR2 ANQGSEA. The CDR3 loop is CSVAKGPLAGGRTDTQYF. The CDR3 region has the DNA TGCAGCGTTGCAAAGGGCCCCCTAGCGGGGGGACGCACAGATACGCAGTATTTT.

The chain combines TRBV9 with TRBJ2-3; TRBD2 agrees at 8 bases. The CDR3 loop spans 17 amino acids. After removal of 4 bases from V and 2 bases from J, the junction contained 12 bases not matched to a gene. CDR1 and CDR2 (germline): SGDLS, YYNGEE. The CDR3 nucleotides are TGTGCCAGCAGCACGACCCCTCGGGGGGGCATCACAGATACGCAGTATTTT. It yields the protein CASSTTPRGGITDTQYF.

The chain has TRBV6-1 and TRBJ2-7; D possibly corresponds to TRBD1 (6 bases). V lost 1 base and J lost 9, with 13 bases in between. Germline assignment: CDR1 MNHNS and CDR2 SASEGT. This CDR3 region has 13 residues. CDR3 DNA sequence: TGTGCCAGCAGTGAAGATTCCAGGGGAGTGCAGTACTTC. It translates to CASSEDSRGVQYF.

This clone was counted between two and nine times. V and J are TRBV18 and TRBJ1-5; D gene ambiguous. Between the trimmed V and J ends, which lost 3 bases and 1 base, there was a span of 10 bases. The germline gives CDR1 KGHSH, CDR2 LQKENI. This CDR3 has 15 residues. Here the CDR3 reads CASSPATGSNQPQHF. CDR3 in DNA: TGTGCCAGCTCACCGGCGACGGGAAGCAATCAGCCCCAGCATTTT.

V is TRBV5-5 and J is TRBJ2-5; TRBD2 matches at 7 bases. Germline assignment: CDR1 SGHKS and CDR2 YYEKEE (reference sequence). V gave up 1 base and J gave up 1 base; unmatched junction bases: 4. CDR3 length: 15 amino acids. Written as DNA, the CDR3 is TGTGCCAGCAGCTTGTGGGAGGGCCCCCAAGAGACCCAGTACTTC. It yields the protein CASSLWEGPQETQYF.

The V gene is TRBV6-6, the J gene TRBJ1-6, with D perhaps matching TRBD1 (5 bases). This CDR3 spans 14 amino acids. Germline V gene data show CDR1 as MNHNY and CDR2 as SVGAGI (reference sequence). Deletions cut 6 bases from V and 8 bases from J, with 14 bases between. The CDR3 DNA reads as TGTGCCAGCAGAAGTGGGACTTATGATTCACCCCTCCACTTT. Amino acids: CASRSGTYDSPLHF.

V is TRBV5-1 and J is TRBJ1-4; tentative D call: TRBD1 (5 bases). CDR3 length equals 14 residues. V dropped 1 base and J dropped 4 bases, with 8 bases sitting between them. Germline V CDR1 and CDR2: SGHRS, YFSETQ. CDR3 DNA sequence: TGCGCCAGCAGCTTGCCGGGGGATAATGAAAAACTGTTTTTT. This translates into CASSLPGDNEKLFF.

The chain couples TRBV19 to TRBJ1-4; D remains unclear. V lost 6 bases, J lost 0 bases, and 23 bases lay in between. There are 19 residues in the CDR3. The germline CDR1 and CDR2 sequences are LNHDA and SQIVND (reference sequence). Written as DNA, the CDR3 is TGTGCCAGTAGCACTATCGCGTTCTTGGTTGGTGCAACTAATGAAAAACTGTTTTTT. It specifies CASSTIAFLVGATNEKLFF.

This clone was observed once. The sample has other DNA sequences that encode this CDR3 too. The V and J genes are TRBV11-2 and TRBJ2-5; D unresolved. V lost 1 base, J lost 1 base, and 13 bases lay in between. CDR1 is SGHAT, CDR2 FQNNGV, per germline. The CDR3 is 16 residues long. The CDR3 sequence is CASSLGSYPTQETQYF. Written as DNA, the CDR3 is TGTGCCAGCAGCTTAGGTAGTTACCCAACCCAAGAGACCCAGTACTTC.

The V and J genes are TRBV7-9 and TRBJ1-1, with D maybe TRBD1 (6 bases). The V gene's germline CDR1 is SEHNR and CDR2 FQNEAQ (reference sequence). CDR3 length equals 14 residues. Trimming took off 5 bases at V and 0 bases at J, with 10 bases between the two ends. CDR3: CASSPGEMNTEAFF. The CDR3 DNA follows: TGTGCCAGCAGCCCAGGGGAGATGAACACTGAAGCTTTCTTT.

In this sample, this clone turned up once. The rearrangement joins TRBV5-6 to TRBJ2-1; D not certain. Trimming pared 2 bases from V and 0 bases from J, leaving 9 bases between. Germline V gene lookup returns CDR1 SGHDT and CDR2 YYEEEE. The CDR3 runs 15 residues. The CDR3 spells CASSLAESSYNEQFF. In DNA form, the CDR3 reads TGTGCCAGCAGCTTAGCCGAAAGCTCCTACAATGAGCAGTTCTTC.

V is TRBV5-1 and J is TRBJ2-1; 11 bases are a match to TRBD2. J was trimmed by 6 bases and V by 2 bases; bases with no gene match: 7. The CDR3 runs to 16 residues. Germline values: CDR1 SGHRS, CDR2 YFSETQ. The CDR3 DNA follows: TGCGCCAGCAGCTTCCAACTAGCGGGGGAGGTCAATGAGCAGTTCTTC. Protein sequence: CASSFQLAGEVNEQFF.

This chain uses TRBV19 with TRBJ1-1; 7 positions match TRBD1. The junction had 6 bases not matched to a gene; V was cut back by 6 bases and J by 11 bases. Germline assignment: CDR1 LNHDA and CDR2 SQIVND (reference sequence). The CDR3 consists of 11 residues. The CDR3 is CASSPGTDAFF. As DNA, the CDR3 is TGTGCCAGTAGCCCCGGGACAGATGCTTTCTTT.

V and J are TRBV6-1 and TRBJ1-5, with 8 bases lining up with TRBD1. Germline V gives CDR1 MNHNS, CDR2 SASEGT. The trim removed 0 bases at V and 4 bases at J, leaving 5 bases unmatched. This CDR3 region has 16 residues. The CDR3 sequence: CASSEARGRINQPQHF. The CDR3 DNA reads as TGTGCCAGCAGTGAAGCCAGGGGGCGTATAAATCAGCCCCAGCATTTT.

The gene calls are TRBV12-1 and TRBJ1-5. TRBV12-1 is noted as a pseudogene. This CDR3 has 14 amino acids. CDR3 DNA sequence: TGTGCCAGCAGTCCGACGGGGAGCAATCAGCCCCAGCATTTT. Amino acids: CASSPTGSNQPQHF.

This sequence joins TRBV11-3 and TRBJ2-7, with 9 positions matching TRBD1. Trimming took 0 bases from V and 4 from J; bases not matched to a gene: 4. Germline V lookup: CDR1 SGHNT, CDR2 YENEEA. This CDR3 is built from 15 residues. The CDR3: CASSLDGTGSYEQYF. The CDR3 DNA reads TGTGCCAGCAGCTTAGATGGGACAGGGTCTTACGAGCAGTACTTC.

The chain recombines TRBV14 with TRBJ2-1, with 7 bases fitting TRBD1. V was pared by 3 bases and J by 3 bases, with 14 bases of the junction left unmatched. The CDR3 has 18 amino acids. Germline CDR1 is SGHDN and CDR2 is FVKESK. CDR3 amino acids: CASSQGRRTGIGYNEQFF. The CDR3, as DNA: TGTGCCAGCAGCCAGGGGAGACGGACAGGCATCGGCTACAATGAGCAGTTCTTC.

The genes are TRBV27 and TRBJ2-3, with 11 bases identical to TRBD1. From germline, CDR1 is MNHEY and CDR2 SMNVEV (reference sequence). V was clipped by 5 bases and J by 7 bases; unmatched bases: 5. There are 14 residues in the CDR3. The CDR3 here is CASSRDRGSNTQYF. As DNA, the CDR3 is TGTGCCAGCAGTAGGGACAGGGGGTCAAATACGCAGTATTTT.